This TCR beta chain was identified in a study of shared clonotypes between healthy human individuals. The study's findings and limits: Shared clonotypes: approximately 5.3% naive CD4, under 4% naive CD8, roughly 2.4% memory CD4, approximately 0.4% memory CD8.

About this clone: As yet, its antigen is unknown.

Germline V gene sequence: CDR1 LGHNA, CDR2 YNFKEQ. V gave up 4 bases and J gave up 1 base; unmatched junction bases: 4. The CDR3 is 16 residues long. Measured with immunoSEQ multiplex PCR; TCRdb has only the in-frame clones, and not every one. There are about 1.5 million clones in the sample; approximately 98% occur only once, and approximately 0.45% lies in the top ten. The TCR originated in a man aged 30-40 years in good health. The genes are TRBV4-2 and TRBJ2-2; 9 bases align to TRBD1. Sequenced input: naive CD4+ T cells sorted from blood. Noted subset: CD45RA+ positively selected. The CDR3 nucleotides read TGTGCCAGCAGCCCATCGGACAGGGGGAACACCGGGGAGCTGTTTTTT. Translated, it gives CASSPSDRGNTGELFF.